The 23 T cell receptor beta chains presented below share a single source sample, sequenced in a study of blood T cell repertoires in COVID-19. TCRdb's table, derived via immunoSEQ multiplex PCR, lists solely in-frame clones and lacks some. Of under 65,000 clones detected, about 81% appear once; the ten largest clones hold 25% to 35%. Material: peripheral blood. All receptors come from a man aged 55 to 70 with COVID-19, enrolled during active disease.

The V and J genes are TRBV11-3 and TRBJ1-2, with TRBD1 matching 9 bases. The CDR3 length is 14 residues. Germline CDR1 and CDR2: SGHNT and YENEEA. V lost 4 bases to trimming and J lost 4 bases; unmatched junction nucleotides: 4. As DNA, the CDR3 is TGTGCCAGCAGCTCCCAGGACAGGGGCTATGGCTACACCTTC. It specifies CASSSQDRGYGYTF.

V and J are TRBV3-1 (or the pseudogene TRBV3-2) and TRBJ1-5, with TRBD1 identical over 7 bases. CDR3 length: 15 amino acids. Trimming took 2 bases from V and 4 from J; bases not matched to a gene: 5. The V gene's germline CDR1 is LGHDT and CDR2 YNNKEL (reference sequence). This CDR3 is CASSQQGGFNQPQHF. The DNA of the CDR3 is TGTGCCAGCAGCCAACAGGGGGGATTTAATCAGCCCCAGCATTTT.

Here the CDR3 DNA reads TGTGCCAGCAGCTTAGAGGACGGGGTCTATGGCTACACCTTC. Amino acids: CASSLEDGVYGYTF. The chain combines TRBV7-9 with TRBJ1-2; no definite D call. The CDR3 has 14 residues. Germline V gene lookup returns CDR1 SEHNR and CDR2 FQNEAQ (reference sequence). The germline V and J ends were trimmed by 1 base and 4 bases, with 10 bases remaining between them.

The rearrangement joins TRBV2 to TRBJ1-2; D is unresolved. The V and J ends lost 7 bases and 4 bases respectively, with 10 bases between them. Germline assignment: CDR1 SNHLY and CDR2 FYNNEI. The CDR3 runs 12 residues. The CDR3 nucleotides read TGTGCCAGCAAGGGAGATCTCTATGGCTACACCTTC. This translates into CASKGDLYGYTF.

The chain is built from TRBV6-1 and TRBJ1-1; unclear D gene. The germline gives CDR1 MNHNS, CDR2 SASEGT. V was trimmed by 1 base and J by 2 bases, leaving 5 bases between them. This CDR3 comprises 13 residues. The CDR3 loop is CASSEGGNTEAFF. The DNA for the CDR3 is TGTGCCAGCAGTGAAGGAGGTAACACTGAAGCTTTCTTT.

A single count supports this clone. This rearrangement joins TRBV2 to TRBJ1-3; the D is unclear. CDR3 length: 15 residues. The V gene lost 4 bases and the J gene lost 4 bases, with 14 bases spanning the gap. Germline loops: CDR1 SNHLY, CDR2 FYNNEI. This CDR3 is CASSGEPQVGNTIYF. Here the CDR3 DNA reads TGTGCCAGCAGTGGCGAACCCCAAGTCGGAAACACCATATATTTT. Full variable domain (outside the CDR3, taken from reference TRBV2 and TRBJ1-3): EPEVTQTPSHQVTQMGQEVILRCVPISNHLYFYWYRQILGQKVEFLVSFYNNEISEKSEIFDDQFSVERPDGSNFTLKIRSTKLEDSAMYFCASSGEPQVGNTIYFGEGSWLTVV.

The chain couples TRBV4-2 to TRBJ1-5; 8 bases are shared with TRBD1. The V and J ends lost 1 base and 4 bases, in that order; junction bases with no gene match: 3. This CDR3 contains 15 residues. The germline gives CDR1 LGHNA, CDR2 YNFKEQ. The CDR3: CASSQATGGNQPQHF. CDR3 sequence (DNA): TGTGCCAGCAGCCAAGCCACAGGGGGAAATCAGCCCCAGCATTTT.

The CDR3 sequence is CASRPGTKSTDTQYF. The CDR3 DNA reads as TGTGCCAGCAGGCCTGGGACAAAGAGCACAGATACGCAGTATTTT. V is TRBV6-5 and J is TRBJ2-3; TRBD1 might be the D (6 bases). The germline V gene encodes CDR1 MNHEY and CDR2 SVGAGI. Deletions cut 6 bases from V and 0 bases from J, with 13 bases between. The CDR3 loop spans 15 amino acids.

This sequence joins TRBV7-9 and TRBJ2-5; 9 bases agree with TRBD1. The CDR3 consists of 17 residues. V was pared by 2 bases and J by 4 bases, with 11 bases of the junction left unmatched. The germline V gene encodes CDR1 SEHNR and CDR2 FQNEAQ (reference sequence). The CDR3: CASSLRSNRGRGETQYF. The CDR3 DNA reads TGTGCCAGCAGCTTAAGGTCCAACAGGGGGCGCGGAGAGACCCAGTACTTC.

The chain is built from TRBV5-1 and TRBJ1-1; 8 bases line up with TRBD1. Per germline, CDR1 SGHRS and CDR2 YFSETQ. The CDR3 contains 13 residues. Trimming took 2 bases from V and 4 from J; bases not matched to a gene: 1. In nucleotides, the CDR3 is TGCGCCAGCAGCTTCCAGGGGGCCACTGAAGCTTTCTTT. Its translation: CASSFQGATEAFF.

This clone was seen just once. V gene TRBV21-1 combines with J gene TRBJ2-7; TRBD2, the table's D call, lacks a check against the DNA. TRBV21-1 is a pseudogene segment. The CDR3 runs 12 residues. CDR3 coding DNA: TGTGCCAGCAGCAAAGGCGCTTACGAGCAGTACTTC. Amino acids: CASSKGAYEQYF.

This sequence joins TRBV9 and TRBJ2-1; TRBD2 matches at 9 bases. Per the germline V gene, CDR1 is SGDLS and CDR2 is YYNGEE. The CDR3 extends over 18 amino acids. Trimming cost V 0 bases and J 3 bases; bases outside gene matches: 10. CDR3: CASSVARGRAGGYNEQFF. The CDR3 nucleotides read TGTGCCAGCAGCGTAGCCCGAGGACGAGCGGGGGGCTACAATGAGCAGTTCTTC.

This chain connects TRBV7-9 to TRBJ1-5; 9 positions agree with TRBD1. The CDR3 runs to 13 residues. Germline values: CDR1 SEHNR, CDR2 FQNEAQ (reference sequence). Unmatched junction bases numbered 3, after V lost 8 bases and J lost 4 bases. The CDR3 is CASGQGPNQPQHF. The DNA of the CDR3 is TGTGCCAGCGGACAGGGGCCGAATCAGCCCCAGCATTTT.

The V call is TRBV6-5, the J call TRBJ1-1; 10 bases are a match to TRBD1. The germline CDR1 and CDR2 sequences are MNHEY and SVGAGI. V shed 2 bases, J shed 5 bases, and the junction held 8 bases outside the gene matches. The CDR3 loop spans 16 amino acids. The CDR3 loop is CASSYLRTGGGTEAFF. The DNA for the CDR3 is TGTGCCAGCAGTTACCTAAGGACAGGGGGAGGGACTGAAGCTTTCTTT.

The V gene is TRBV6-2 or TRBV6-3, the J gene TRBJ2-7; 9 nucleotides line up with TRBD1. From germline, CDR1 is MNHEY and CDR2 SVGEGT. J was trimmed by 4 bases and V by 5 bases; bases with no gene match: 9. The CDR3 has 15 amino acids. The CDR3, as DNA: TGTGCCAGCAGTACGACCGGGACAGGGACTTACGAGCAGTACTTC. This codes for CASSTTGTGTYEQYF.

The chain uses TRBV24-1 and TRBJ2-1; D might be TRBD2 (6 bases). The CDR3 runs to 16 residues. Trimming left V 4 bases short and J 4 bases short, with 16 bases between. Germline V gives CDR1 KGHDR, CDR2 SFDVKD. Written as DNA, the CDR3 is TGTGCCACCAGTGACTCTTCTAGCGAGGAATACAATGAGCAGTTCTTC. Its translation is CATSDSSSEEYNEQFF.

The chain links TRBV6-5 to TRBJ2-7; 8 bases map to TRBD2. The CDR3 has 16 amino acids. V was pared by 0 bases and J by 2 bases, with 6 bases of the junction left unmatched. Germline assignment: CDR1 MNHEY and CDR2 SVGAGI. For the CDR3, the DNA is TGTGCCAGCAGTTACTCGGGACTTAGCGGGGCCTACGAGCAGTACTTC. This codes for CASSYSGLSGAYEQYF.

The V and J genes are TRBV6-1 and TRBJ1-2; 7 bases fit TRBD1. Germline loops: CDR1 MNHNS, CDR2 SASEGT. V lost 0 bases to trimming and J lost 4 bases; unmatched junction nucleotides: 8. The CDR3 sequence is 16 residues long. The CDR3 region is CASSEAPVKGAYGYTF. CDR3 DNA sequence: TGTGCCAGCAGTGAAGCCCCCGTGAAGGGGGCCTATGGCTACACCTTC.

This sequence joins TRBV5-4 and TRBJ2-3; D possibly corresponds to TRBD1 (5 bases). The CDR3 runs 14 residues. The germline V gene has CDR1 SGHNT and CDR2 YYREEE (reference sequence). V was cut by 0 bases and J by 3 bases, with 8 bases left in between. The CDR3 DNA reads TGTGCCAGCAGCTTGGCCGCAGGGACAGATACGCAGTATTTT. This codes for CASSLAAGTDTQYF.

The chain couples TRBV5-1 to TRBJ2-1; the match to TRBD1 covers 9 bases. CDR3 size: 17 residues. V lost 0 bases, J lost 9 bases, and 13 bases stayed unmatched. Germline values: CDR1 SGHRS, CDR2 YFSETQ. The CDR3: CASSLAGRGQGYSEQFF. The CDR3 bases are TGCGCCAGCAGCTTGGCCGGTCGCGGACAGGGGTATAGTGAGCAGTTCTTC.

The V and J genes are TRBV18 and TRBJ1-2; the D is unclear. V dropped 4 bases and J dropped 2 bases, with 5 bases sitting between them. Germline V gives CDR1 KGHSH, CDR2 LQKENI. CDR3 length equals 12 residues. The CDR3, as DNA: TGTGCCAGCTCACGAGCCAACTATGGCTACACCTTC. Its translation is CASSRANYGYTF.

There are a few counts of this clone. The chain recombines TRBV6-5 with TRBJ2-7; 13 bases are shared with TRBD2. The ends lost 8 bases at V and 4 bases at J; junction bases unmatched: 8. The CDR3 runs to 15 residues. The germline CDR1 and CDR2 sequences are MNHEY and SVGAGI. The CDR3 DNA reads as TGTGCCAGCCGGAACGGACTAGCGGGAGCTTACGAGCAGTACTTC. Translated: CASRNGLAGAYEQYF.

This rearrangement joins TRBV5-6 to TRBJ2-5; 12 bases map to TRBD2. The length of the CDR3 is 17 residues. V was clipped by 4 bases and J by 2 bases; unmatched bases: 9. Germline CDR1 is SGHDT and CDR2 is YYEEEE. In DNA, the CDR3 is TGTGCCAGCAGCCGGACTAGCGGGGTAAGACTACAAGAGACCCAGTACTTC. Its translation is CASSRTSGVRLQETQYF.